Listed here are 11 T cell receptor beta chains from one sample, sequenced in a study of T-cell memory formation after mild COVID-19. TCRdb reprocessed the 5' RACE reads via MiXCR and lists one record per CDR3 protein. The data hold a few hundred thousand distinct CDR3 sequences, with around 28% observed a single time. Input material: PBMCs or a T cell subset sorted from them (not recorded which). The receptor source for this set is an adult woman who had mild COVID-19 (a few samples of this study predate the infection). Cell type and time point are not known.

CDR3 nucleotide sequence: TGTGCCAGCAGCCCTCTCTCACGCAATCAGCCCCAGCATTTT. As protein: CASSPLSRNQPQHF. V gene TRBV7-2 combines with J gene TRBJ1-5; D uncertain. Looked up from germline, CDR1 is SGHTA and CDR2 is FQGNSA. The CDR3 covers 14 residues. V was trimmed by 5 bases and J by 2 bases, leaving 10 bases between them.

The genes are TRBV4-1 and TRBJ2-1, with a possible D match to TRBD2 (6 bases). V lost 5 bases and J lost 2, with 16 bases in between. CDR1 and CDR2 (germline): MGHRA, YSYEKL. This CDR3 has 16 residues. CDR3 sequence reads: CASSSAGGDAYNEQFF. The CDR3 DNA reads as TGCGCCAGCAGCTCTGCGGGCGGGGACGCCTACAATGAGCAGTTCTTC.

V is TRBV25-1 and J is TRBJ1-5; TRBD1 matches 8 bases. This CDR3 is 15 amino acids long. V lost 4 bases and J lost 4; bases outside the gene matches: 6. In germline, CDR1 is MGHDK, CDR2 SYGVNS. The CDR3 nucleotides are TGTGCCAGCAGTGCCGGACAGGGTGGGAATCAGCCCCAGCATTTT. The encoded protein is CASSAGQGGNQPQHF.

The V call is TRBV5-1, the J call TRBJ2-3, with a weak D call TRBD1 (6 bases). CDR3 size: 15 residues. Germline V CDR1 and CDR2: SGHRS, YFSETQ. Trimming pared 0 bases from V and 10 bases from J, leaving 18 bases between. The CDR3 bases are TGCGCCAGCAGCTTGGCCAAATTGAACAGGGATGCGCAGTATTTT. It translates to CASSLAKLNRDAQYF.

This sequence joins TRBV19 and TRBJ2-7; the D gene could be TRBD1 or TRBD2 (5 bases each). Germline V gene data show CDR1 as LNHDA and CDR2 as SQIVND (reference sequence). Trimming cost V 8 bases and J 2 bases, with 13 bases left between them. The CDR3 covers 13 residues. CDR3 sequence: CASRSGRAYEQYF. In nucleotides, the CDR3 is TGTGCCAGTCGCTCGGGACGGGCCTACGAGCAGTACTTC.

The chain couples TRBV7-2 to TRBJ2-3; tentatively, D is TRBD2 (6 bases). CDR3 length: 16 amino acids. V was clipped by 5 bases and J by 4 bases, with 19 bases between them. CDR1 is SGHTA, CDR2 FQGNSA, per germline. The CDR3 nucleotides are TGTGCCAGCAGCACGAGCGTCCTGGGAGGCCCAGATACGCAGTATTTT. This gives the protein CASSTSVLGGPDTQYF.

This clonotype was seen a few times. One end of the junction does not line up with germline, which may come from a read error. The chain carries TRBV7-7 and TRBJ2-5; D unresolved. CDR1 and CDR2 (germline): SSHAT, FNYEAQ (reference sequence). The length of the CDR3 is 13 residues. The CDR3 is CASSSNYAETQYF. The CDR3 region has the DNA TGTGCTAGCAGCAGTAACTACGCGGAGACCCAGTACTTC.

The CDR3 sequence is CASTLFTGELFF. The CDR3 DNA is TGTGCCAGCACCCTTTTCACCGGGGAGCTGTTTTTT. This sequence joins TRBV7-9 and TRBJ2-2; no firm D call. Trimming pared 7 bases from V and 4 bases from J, leaving 7 bases between. The CDR3 is 12 amino acids. Per germline, CDR1 SEHNR and CDR2 FQNEAQ (reference sequence).

The CDR3 sequence is CASSLGTGGSEQYF. As DNA, the CDR3 is TGTGCCAGCAGCTTAGGGACAGGGGGTAGCGAGCAGTACTTC. The rearrangement joins TRBV13 to TRBJ2-7, with 9 bases identical to TRBD1. This CDR3 has 14 residues. Germline lookup yields CDR1 PRHDT and CDR2 FYEKMQ (reference sequence). V lost 0 bases and J lost 6; bases outside the gene matches: 3.

The genes are TRBV12-5 and TRBJ1-2, with D tentatively TRBD1 (5 bases). This CDR3 has 16 residues. The germline V gene encodes CDR1 LGHNT and CDR2 FRNRAP. The V gene lost 2 bases and the J gene lost 4 bases, with 17 bases spanning the gap. The DNA for the CDR3 is TGTGCTAGTGGTTTGTTCCCGGGACCGCGTGGCTATGGCTACACCTTC. Residues: CASGLFPGPRGYGYTF.

The chain couples TRBV19 to TRBJ1-2; TRBD1 matches 8 bases. Germline V CDR1 and CDR2: LNHDA, SQIVND (reference sequence). The junction had 10 bases not matched to a gene; V was cut back by 5 bases and J by 5 bases. CDR3 length: 15 residues. The DNA for the CDR3 is TGTGCCAGTAGTGACGTCGGACAGGGAGGATATGGCTACACCTTC. Its translation is CASSDVGQGGYGYTF. The entire variable domain, with the rest obtained from reference TRBV19 and TRBJ1-2, is as follows: DGGITQSPKYLFRKEGQNVTLSCEQNLNHDAMYWYRQDPGQGLRLIYYSQIVNDFQKGDIAEGYSVSREKKESFPLTVTSAQKNPTAFYLCASSDVGQGGYGYTFGSGTRLTVV.